A selection of T cell receptor beta chains follows, all from one sample in a study of T cell clonotyping in hematopoietic cell transplantation. Assay used: immunoSEQ multiplex PCR; TCRdb lists only in-frame clones, some missing. Of 25,000 to 30,000 clones in the sample, about 93% were seen once. Sequenced here: peripheral blood mononuclear cells, sampled before stem cell transplant. All receptors derive from a man in his fifties with acute myeloid leukemia. Some clones in this sample may be carry-over from other donors' samples. CDR3s include the opening cysteine and the closing phenylalanine or tryptophan. The D gene is left open where the match is weak. Clone size is not always given. Where it is, it says once, few, many or a class for expanded clones.

>.|TRBV29-1|TRBJ2-3|.|15
TGCAGCGTTGAAGGCCCGGGACTCATCACAGATACGCAGTATTTT
CSVEGPGLITDTQYF
>.|TRBV21-1|TRBJ1-1|.|14
TGTGCCAGCAGCAAAGAGGGCGGGGGCGCGGAAGCTTTCTTT
CASSKEGGGAEAFF
>once|TRBV6-1|TRBJ1-4|TRBD1|15
TGTGCCAGCAGTGACCGAGGGGGCGCTTGGGAAAAACTGTTTTTT
CASSDRGGAWEKLFF
>few|TRBV7-6|TRBJ2-5|TRBD2|16
TGTGCCAGCAGCTTCGGTCCAGCGGGGGGCAAAGAGACCCAGTACTTC
CASSFGPAGGKETQYF
>once|TRBV29-1|TRBJ2-6|.|14
TGCAGCGTTGTTCAGGGCTCTGGGGCCAACGTCCTGACTTTC
CSVVQGSGANVLTF
>.|TRBV7-2|TRBJ2-7|TRBD2|14
TGTGCCAGCAGCTTTTCTAGCGGGGGCTACGAGCAGTACTTC
CASSFSSGGYEQYF
>.|TRBV7-2|TRBJ1-3|.|15
TGTGCCAGCAGCTTATGGGGGGGCTTTGGAAACACCATATATTTT
CASSLWGGFGNTIYF
>.|TRBV7-2|TRBJ1-1|.|13
TGTGCCAGCAGCTTGGTCAGGGCCGAGGTGGCTTTCTTT
CASSLVRAEVAFF
>.|TRBV6-1|TRBJ2-7|.|13
TGTGCCAGCAGGAGGGGGGAAGTCCTCGAGCAGTACTTC
CASRRGEVLEQYF
>.|TRBV28|TRBJ1-1|.|15
TGTGCCAGCAGTTCTCTGCCGGACGGGAACACTGAAGCTTTCTTT
CASSSLPDGNTEAFF
>.|TRBV7-2|TRBJ2-3|.|16
TGTGCCAGCAGCGGGCTTTGGCGGGTAGGCACAGATACGCAGTATTTT
CASSGLWRVGTDTQYF
>once|TRBV11-2|TRBJ1-1|.|14
TGTGCCAGCAGCTTGAAACGGTTGAACACTGAAGCTTTCTTT
CASSLKRLNTEAFF
>once|TRBV1|TRBJ2-7|.|16
TGCACCAGCAGCCAAGGGACTAGCGGGAGCGTCTACGAGCAGTACTTC
CTSSQGTSGSVYEQYF
>once|TRBV29-1|TRBJ2-3|TRBD1|11
TGCAGCGGATCCGGGACAGGGACCAGGTATTTT
CSGSGTGTRYF
>.|TRBV2|TRBJ2-2|.|14
TGTGCCAGCAGTGCCCCTTCGATGGCCGGGGAGCTGTTTTTT
CASSAPSMAGELFF
>.|TRBV11-2|TRBJ1-2|.|18
TGTGCCAGCAGCCCGAGGCGGAGGGGCGAAAGGGGGGTTTATGGCTACACCTTC
CASSPRRRGERGVYGYTF
>.|TRBV4-3|TRBJ2-1|TRBD2|19
TGCGCCAGCAGCCGAGGAATGGGGGGACCTAGCGGGAGCTCCAATGAGCAGTTCTTC
CASSRGMGGPSGSSNEQFF
>.|TRBV7-8|TRBJ1-1|.|13
TGTGCCAGCAGCTCCTCTCTTAGAGCTGAAGCTTTCTTT
CASSSSLRAEAFF
>.|TRBV25-1|TRBJ1-2|.|15
TGTGCCAGCAGTGAATCGTTGGGGGGGTGGAATGGCTACACCTTC
CASSESLGGWNGYTF
>.|TRBV4-1|TRBJ2-1|TRBD2|17
TGCGCCAGCAGCCAAGTTCCGGGACTAGCGGTTATCAATGAGCAGTTCTTC
CASSQVPGLAVINEQFF
>.|TRBV6-6|TRBJ1-4|.|15
TGTGCCAGCAGTTCTACTACTACAACTAATGAAAAACTGTTTTTT
CASSSTTTTNEKLFF
>.|TRBV7-6|TRBJ2-3|TRBD2|14
TGTGCCAGCAGCGCAGCGGGGAACACAGATACGCAGTATTTT
CASSAAGNTDTQYF
>.|TRBV4-1|TRBJ2-1|TRBD2|14
TGCGCCAGCAGTGGACTAGCGGGGATAAATGAGCAGTTCTTC
CASSGLAGINEQFF
>.|TRBV14|TRBJ2-1|.|20
TGTGCCAGCAGCCCAGAGAGTCGTTTTCTTAGGAGGGGGCTGTACAATGAGCAGTTCTTC
CASSPESRFLRRGLYNEQFF
>.|TRBV20-1|TRBJ2-7|.|10
TGCAGTACCATAAGAGCCGAGCAGTACTTC
CSTIRAEQYF
>.|TRBV5-1|TRBJ2-3|TRBD2|16
TGCGCCAGCAGCTCGGGACTAGCGGGAGAAAGCGATACGCAGTATTTT
CASSSGLAGESDTQYF
>.|TRBV5-6|TRBJ2-3|TRBD2|16
TGTGCCAGCAGCCTCCTAGCGGGACCCAGCACAGATACGCAGTATTTT
CASSLLAGPSTDTQYF
>.|TRBV7-9|TRBJ2-5|TRBD2|16
TGTGCCAGCAGCACGGGGGGGCTAGCGGGAGTAGAGACCCAGTACTTC
CASSTGGLAGVETQYF
>.|TRBV7-2|TRBJ2-6|.|15
TGTGCCAGCAGCTCCGGAGTTGGCGGGGCCAACGTCCTGACTTTC
CASSSGVGGANVLTF
>.|TRBV6-1|TRBJ2-3|TRBD2|15
TGTGCCAGCTGGGCCGGGACTAGATACACAGATACGCAGTATTTT
CASWAGTRYTDTQYF
>.|TRBV5-1|TRBJ2-2|.|16
TGCGCCAGCAGCTTAGGACAGGGAGGGTACACCGGGGAGCTGTTTTTT
CASSLGQGGYTGELFF
>.|TRBV19|TRBJ1-5|.|12
TGTGCCAGTAGTACCCCCAGGCAGCCCCAGCATTTT
CASSTPRQPQHF
>.|TRBV5-6|TRBJ2-1|TRBD2|19
TGTGCCAGCAGCCCCTTCGAGTGGTATCGGACTAGCGGGAACTATGAGCAGTTCTTC
CASSPFEWYRTSGNYEQFF
>.|TRBV4-3|TRBJ1-4|.|14
TGCGCCAGCAGCCAAGAAGCTGGTAATGAAAAACTGTTTTTT
CASSQEAGNEKLFF
>once|TRBV6-6|TRBJ1-4|.|14
TGTGCCAGCAGTTATGGCAGGGTCGGCGAAAAACTGTTTTTT
CASSYGRVGEKLFF
>.|TRBV5-4|TRBJ1-3|.|14
TGTGCCAGCAGTCGGGACTCTTCTGGAAACACCATATATTTT
CASSRDSSGNTIYF
>.|TRBV19|TRBJ2-1|TRBD1|15
TGTGCCAGTAGTACCGATGGACAGGCGCACAATGAGCAGTTCTTC
CASSTDGQAHNEQFF
>.|TRBV5-8|TRBJ2-6|.|16
TGTGCCAGCAGCCCTTGGACGCCCTCTGGGGCCAACGTCCTGACTTTC
CASSPWTPSGANVLTF
>.|TRBV2|TRBJ1-4|.|13
TGTGCCAGCAGTGATAAGATTAATGAAAAACTGTTTTTT
CASSDKINEKLFF
>.|TRBV9|TRBJ1-3|.|16
TGTGCCAGCAGCGTAGCTCATGCCGGCTCTGGAAACACCATATATTTT
CASSVAHAGSGNTIYF
>.|TRBV28|TRBJ2-7|.|13
TGTGCCAGCAGTCCCCACAGCTCCTACGAGCAGTACTTC
CASSPHSSYEQYF
>.|TRBV28|TRBJ2-7|.|10
TGTGCCAGCAGTTTTCAAGAGCAGTACTTC
CASSFQEQYF
>.|TRBV9|TRBJ2-7|.|14
TGTGCCAGCAGCGTAGGGCAGGGTCCCTACGTGCAGTACTTC
CASSVGQGPYVQYF
>.|TRBV30|TRBJ2-2|TRBD2|14
TGTGCCTGGATGAAGCGGGGGGAAACCGGGGAGCTGTTTTTT
CAWMKRGETGELFF
>.|TRBV30|TRBJ1-1|.|14
TGTGCCTGGAGTAAAGGGCAGGAGAACACTGAAGCTTTCTTT
CAWSKGQENTEAFF
>.|TRBV29-1|TRBJ2-2|.|11
TGCAGCGTTTATGACACCGGGGAGCTGTTTTTT
CSVYDTGELFF